The entry below gives a single T cell receptor (beta chain) sequence along with its context. RNA amounts of about 0.5 to 1 ug underwent reverse transcription with random hexamers. MiXCR was run by TCRdb on the immunoSEQ multiplex PCR reads, yielding one entry per CDR3 protein. The sample includes about 110,000 distinct CDR3 sequences, 94% of them seen just once. This sample is part of a study of CD8 T cells in Susac syndrome. Recently defined diagnostic criteria classed the Susac syndrome patients as definite or probable. The clonotype comes from a human donor with Susac syndrome. Sequencing was performed on CD8+ T cells from PBMCs.

CDR3 sequence reads: CASSLGGQAWEETQYF. CDR3 nucleotide sequence: TGTGCCAGCAGCTTAGGGGGACAGGCATGGGAAGAGACCCAGTACTTC. The rearrangement uses TRBV11-2 and TRBJ2-5; 8 nucleotides agree with TRBD1. In germline, CDR1 is SGHAT, CDR2 FQNNGV. The length of the CDR3 is 16 residues. Trimming at V came to 1 base and at J to 3 bases, leaving 7 bases not matched to a gene.